Each of the 2 T cell receptor beta chains below was sequenced from the same sample in a study of T-cell memory formation after mild COVID-19. TCRdb re-derived calls from the 5' RACE reads in MiXCR, one entry per CDR3 protein. The table includes roughly 100,000 distinct CDR3 sequences, roughly 12% detected once. Sequences were obtained from PBMCs or a T cell subset sorted from them (not recorded which). These TCRs come from an adult woman who had mild COVID-19 (a few samples of this study predate the infection). Cell type and time point are not known.

The chain carries TRBV12-3 or TRBV12-4 and TRBJ2-5; D is unresolved. Trimming left V 5 bases short and J 4 bases short, with 11 bases between. This CDR3 comprises 13 residues. CDR3 in amino acids: CASSETPGETQYF. CDR3 nucleotides: TGTGCCAGCAGTGAAACCCCGGGAGAGACCCAGTACTTC.

This rearrangement joins TRBV7-9 to TRBJ2-1; 9 bases line up with TRBD2. With 5 bases clipped from V and 0 bases from J, the junction kept 5 bases outside the gene matches. The germline CDR1 and CDR2 sequences are SEHNR and FQNEAQ (reference sequence). The CDR3 has 16 residues. The CDR3 here is CASSGRLAASYNEQFF. CDR3 in DNA: TGTGCCAGCAGCGGAAGACTAGCGGCCTCCTACAATGAGCAGTTCTTC.